A single T cell receptor (beta chain) is shown here with its context. Its antigen is unidentified. Germline CDR1 and CDR2: LNHDA and SQIVND (reference sequence). CDR3 size: 15 residues. The V gene end was trimmed by 5 bases and the J gene end by 6 bases; junction bases not matched to a gene: 7. The data derive from a study of cytomegalovirus exposure and HLA in healthy donors. Study at large: The roughly 130 validation repertoires used the same platform as the roughly 700 first-cohort repertoires (as reported by a later analysis). Whole-study findings and limits: TCR beta chains numbering under 200 were designated cytomegalovirus-associated. Subsequent analysis showed first-cohort TCR clusters tending to co-occur in over a hundred validation repertoires. In vitro assays verified that three CMV-associated chains recognized CMV antigens specifically.

TCRdb's copy holds only in-frame clones and misses some; the assay was immunoSEQ multiplex PCR. The profile shows about 160,000 clones, roughly 90% of them singletons. The clonotype comes from a woman younger than 35 in good health and CMV-seronegative. Specimen: PBMCs. V usage is TRBV19 and J usage is TRBJ1-6, with 7 bases identical to TRBD1. CDR3 DNA sequence: TGTGCCAGTAGTTTGTCGACAGGGAGTAATTCACCCCTCCACTTT. This gives the protein CASSLSTGSNSPLHF. Full variable domain (remainder filled in from reference TRBV19 and TRBJ1-6): DGGITQSPKYLFRKEGQNVTLSCEQNLNHDAMYWYRQDPGQGLRLIYYSQIVNDFQKGDIAEGYSVSREKKESFPLTVTSAQKNPTAFYLCASSLSTGSNSPLHFGNGTRLTVT.